This TCR beta chain emerged from a study of blood T cell repertoires in COVID-19. Study-level background: Samples came from the United States, Italy and Spain, spanning acute and convalescent COVID-19. Sources were T cells, B-cell-depleted T cells, or PBMCs; the material itself was cDNA or gDNA.

The CDR3 runs 16 residues. Germline CDR1 is SGHNT and CDR2 is YYREEE (reference sequence). V lost 4 bases, J lost 0 bases, and 17 bases lay in between. The authors' processing: Estimation of nucleated cell counts was performed using reference gene primer amplification. Generated by immunoSEQ multiplex PCR, the TCRdb table keeps only in-frame clones and is missing some. V, J and clone size are taken as reported in that table, and D and trimming were inferred from the DNA itself. The sample yields roughly 290,000 clones, around 81% seen once. The sequenced sample was peripheral blood. The clonotype was recovered from a woman in her forties or fifties with active or convalescent COVID-19. The rearrangement links TRBV5-4 to TRBJ2-7; TRBD2 might be the D (6 bases). This chain's CDR3 is CASSPTSGLSSYEQYF. The DNA of the CDR3 is TGTGCCAGCAGCCCCACCTCGGGACTTAGCTCCTACGAGCAGTACTTC.